This TCR beta chain was sequenced for a study of cytomegalovirus exposure and HLA in healthy donors. Broader study findings: In a later analysis, TCR beta V- and J-gene trimming showed a link to a missense DCLRE1C variant. CMV antigen specificity of a few CMV-associated chains was confirmed in vitro. The authors excluded some V segments, including TRBV6-2 and TRBV6-3, as indistinguishable.

PCR was performed using 60 Vbeta and 13 Jbeta primers. Using immunoSEQ multiplex PCR, the repertoire was profiled, and TCRdb retains in-frame clones only, with some absent. The sample yields around 170,000 clones, about three quarters seen once. The CDR3 length is 13 residues. Trimming pared 7 bases from V and 3 bases from J, leaving 12 bases between. Germline assignment: CDR1 LGHNA and CDR2 YSLEER. Concerning this clone: No antigen is known for it.

This TCR was sampled from a woman aged 40 to 49 in good health and CMV-seropositive. Sample: PBMCs. The V and J genes are TRBV4-3 and TRBJ1-1; D gene ambiguous. CDR3 loop: CASTPGDYTEAFF. The CDR3 DNA follows: TGCGCCAGCACCCCTGGAGATTACACTGAAGCTTTCTTT.